One sample yielded the 5 T cell receptor beta chains listed below, sequenced in a study of blood T cell repertoires in COVID-19. Assay used: immunoSEQ multiplex PCR; TCRdb lists only in-frame clones, some missing. The repertoire holds about 200,000 clones, roughly nine tenths seen once, with 0.7% to 0.85% in the top ten. The sequencing input was peripheral blood. These TCRs come from an older woman with acute or convalescent COVID-19.

V usage is TRBV11-2 and J usage is TRBJ2-6; unclear D gene. With 5 bases removed from V and 1 base from J, the gap between germline ends came to 3 bases. The germline gives CDR1 SGHAT, CDR2 FQNNGV. The CDR3 contains 13 residues. The CDR3 region has the DNA TGTGCCAGCAGCCGTTCTGGGGCCAACGTCCTGACTTTC. It encodes CASSRSGANVLTF.

The chain is built from TRBV14 and TRBJ1-2, with D perhaps matching TRBD1 (5 bases). V lost 1 base and J lost 5, with 14 bases in between. The V gene's germline CDR1 is SGHDN and CDR2 FVKESK. The CDR3 covers 15 residues. DNA for the CDR3: TGTGCCAGCAGCCAAGTTGACAGCTTACGGTATGGCTACACCTTC. The encoded protein is CASSQVDSLRYGYTF.

The V call is TRBV19, the J call TRBJ2-5, with 7 bases matching TRBD1. The CDR3 covers 15 residues. Trimming at V came to 9 bases and at J to 2 bases, leaving 12 bases not matched to a gene. Germline V gene lookup returns CDR1 LNHDA and CDR2 SQIVND (reference sequence). DNA of the CDR3: TGTGCCAGCAGTTATTTCCCGGGACAGCAAGAGACCCAGTACTTC. Amino acids: CASSYFPGQQETQYF.

V and J are TRBV11-3 and TRBJ2-1; 9 bases agree with TRBD1. CDR1 and CDR2 from the germline V gene are SGHNT and YENEEA. The trim removed 5 bases at V and 4 bases at J, leaving 6 bases unmatched. The CDR3 spans 15 residues. CDR3 in DNA: TGTGCCAGCAGCGTTAGGACAGGGGTGTACAATGAGCAGTTCTTC. Translation gives CASSVRTGVYNEQFF.

The chain links TRBV4-1 to TRBJ2-7; possibly TRBD1 for D (6 bases). This CDR3 comprises 17 residues. The germline V gene encodes CDR1 MGHRA and CDR2 YSYEKL. V gave up 0 bases and J gave up 0 bases, with 15 bases separating them. Written as DNA, the CDR3 is TGCGCCAGCAGCCAAGATAAAGGCCGAGGGGGCTCCTACGAGCAGTACTTC. This encodes CASSQDKGRGGSYEQYF.